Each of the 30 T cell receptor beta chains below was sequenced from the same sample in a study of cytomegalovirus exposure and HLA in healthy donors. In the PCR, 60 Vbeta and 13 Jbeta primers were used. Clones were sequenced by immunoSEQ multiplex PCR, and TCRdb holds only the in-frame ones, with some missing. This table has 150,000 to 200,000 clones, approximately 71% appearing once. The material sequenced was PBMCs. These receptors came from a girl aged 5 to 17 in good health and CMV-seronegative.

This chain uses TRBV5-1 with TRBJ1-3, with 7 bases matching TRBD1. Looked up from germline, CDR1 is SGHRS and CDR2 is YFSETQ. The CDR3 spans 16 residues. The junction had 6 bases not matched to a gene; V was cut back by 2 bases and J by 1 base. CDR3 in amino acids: CASSFDRESSGNTIYF. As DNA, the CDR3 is TGCGCCAGCAGCTTTGACAGGGAGAGTTCTGGAAACACCATATATTTT.

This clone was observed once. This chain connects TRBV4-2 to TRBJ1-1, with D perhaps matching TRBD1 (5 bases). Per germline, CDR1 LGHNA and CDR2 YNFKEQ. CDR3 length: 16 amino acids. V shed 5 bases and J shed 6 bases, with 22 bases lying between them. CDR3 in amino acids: CASSSKILQGGPEAFF. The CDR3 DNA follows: TGTGCCAGCAGCTCCAAGATATTGCAGGGAGGGCCTGAAGCTTTCTTT.

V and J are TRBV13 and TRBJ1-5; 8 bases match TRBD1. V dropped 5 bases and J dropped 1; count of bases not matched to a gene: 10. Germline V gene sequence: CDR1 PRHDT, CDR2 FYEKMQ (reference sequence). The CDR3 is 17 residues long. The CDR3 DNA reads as TGTGCCAGCAGCCGAAATCAGGGGGCGCTGAGCAATCAGCCCCAGCATTTT. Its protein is CASSRNQGALSNQPQHF.

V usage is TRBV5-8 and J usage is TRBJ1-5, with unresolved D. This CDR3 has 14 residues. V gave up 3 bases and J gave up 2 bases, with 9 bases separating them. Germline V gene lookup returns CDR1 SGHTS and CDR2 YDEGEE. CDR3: CASSSKLGNQPQHF. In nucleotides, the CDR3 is TGTGCCAGCAGCTCTAAGTTAGGCAATCAGCCCCAGCATTTT.

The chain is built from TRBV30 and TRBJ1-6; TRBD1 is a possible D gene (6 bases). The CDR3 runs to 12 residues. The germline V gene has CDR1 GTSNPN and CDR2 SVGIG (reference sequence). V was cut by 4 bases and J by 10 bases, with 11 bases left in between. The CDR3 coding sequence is TGTGCCTGGACAGGGGAATGGTCACCCCTCCACTTT. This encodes CAWTGEWSPLHF.

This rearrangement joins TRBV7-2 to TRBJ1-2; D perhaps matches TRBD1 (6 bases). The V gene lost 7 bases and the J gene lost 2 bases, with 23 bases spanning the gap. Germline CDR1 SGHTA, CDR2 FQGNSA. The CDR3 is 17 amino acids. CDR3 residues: CASTVTGILNPNYGYTF. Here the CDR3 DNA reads TGTGCCAGCACCGTCACAGGGATTCTCAACCCCAACTATGGCTACACCTTC. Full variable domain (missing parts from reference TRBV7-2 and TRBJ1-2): GAGVSQSPSNKVTEKGKDVELRCDPISGHTALYWYRQSLGQGLEFLIYFQGNSAPDKSGLPSDRFSAERTGGSVSTLTIQRTQQEDSAVYLCASTVTGILNPNYGYTFGSGTRLTVV.

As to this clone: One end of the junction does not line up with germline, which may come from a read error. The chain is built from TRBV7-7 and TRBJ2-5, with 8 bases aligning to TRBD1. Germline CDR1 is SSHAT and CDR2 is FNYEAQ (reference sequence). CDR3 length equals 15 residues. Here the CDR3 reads CASSLEGRGLETQYF. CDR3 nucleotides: TGTGCTAGCAGCTTAGAAGGCAGGGGGCTGGAGACCCAGTACTTC.

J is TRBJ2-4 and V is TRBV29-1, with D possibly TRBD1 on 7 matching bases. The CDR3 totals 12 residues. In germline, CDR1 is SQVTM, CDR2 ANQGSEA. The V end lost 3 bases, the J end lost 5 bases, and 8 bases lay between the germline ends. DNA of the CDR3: TGCAGCGTTGACAGGGGGGAAAACATTCAGTACTTC. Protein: CSVDRGENIQYF.

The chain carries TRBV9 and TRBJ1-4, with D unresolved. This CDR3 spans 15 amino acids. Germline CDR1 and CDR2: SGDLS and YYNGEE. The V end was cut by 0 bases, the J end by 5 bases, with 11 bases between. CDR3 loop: CASSVGNPRNEKLFF. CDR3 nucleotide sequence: TGTGCCAGCAGCGTAGGTAATCCCAGGAATGAAAAACTGTTTTTT. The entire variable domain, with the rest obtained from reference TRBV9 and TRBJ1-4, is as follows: DSGVTQTPKHLITATGQRVTLRCSPRSGDLSVYWYQQSLDQGLQFLIQYYNGEERAKGNILERFSAQQFPDLHSELNLSSLELGDSALYFCASSVGNPRNEKLFFGSGTQLSVL.

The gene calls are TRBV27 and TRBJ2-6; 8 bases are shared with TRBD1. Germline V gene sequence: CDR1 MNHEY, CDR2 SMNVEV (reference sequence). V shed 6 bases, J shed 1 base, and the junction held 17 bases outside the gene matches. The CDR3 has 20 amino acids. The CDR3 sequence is CASRIGGTGVGESGANVLTF. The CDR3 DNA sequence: TGTGCCAGCAGAATTGGGGGGACAGGTGTGGGGGAGTCTGGGGCCAACGTCCTGACTTTC.

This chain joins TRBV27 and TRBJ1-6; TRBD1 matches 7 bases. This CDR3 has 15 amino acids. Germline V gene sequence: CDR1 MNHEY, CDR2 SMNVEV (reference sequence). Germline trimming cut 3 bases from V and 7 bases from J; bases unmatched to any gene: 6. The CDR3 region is CASSLWTGENSPLHF. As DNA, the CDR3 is TGTGCCAGCAGTTTGTGGACAGGAGAAAATTCACCCCTCCACTTT.

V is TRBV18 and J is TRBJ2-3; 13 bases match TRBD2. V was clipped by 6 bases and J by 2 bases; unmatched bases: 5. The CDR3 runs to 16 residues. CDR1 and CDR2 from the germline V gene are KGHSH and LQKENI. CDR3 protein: CASSSGLAGPTDTQYF. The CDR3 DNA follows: TGTGCCAGCTCGTCGGGACTAGCGGGGCCCACAGATACGCAGTATTTT.

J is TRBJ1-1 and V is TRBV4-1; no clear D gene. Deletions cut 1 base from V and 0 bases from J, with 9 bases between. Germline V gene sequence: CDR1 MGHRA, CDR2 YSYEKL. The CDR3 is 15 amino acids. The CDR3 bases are TGCGCCAGCAGCCAAGTTCCGGGGATGAACACTGAAGCTTTCTTT. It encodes CASSQVPGMNTEAFF.

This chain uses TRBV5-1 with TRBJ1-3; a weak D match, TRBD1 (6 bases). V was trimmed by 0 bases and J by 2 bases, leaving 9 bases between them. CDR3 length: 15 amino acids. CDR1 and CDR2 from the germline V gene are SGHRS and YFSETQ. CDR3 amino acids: CASSLAGQTGNTIYF. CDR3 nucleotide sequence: TGCGCCAGCAGCTTGGCCGGACAGACTGGAAACACCATATATTTT.

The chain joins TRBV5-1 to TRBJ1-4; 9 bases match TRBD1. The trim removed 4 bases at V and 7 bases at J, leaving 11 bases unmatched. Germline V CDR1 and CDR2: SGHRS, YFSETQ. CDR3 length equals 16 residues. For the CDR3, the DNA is TGCGCCAGCAGCCGAGTTCTGGGACAGGGAGGTGAAAAACTGTTTTTT. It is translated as CASSRVLGQGGEKLFF.

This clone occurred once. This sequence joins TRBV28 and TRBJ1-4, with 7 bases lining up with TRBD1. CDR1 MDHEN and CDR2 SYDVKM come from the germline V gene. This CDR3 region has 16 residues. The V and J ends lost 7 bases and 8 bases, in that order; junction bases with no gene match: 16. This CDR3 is CASTQGGIVVREKLFF. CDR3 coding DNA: TGTGCCAGCACCCAGGGGGGAATTGTTGTTCGGGAAAAACTGTTTTTT. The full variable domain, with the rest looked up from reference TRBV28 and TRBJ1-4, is DVKVTQSSRYLVKRTGEKVFLECVQDMDHENMFWYRQDPGLGLRLIYFSYDVKMKEKGDIPEGYSVSREKKERFSLILESASTNQTSMYLCASTQGGIVVREKLFFGSGTQLSVL.

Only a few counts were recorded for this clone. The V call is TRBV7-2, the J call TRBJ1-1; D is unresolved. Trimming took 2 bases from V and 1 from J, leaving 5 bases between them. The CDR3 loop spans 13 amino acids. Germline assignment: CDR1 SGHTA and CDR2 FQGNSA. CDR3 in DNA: TGTGCCAGCAGCTTAAACGGGAACACTGAAGCTTTCTTT. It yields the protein CASSLNGNTEAFF.

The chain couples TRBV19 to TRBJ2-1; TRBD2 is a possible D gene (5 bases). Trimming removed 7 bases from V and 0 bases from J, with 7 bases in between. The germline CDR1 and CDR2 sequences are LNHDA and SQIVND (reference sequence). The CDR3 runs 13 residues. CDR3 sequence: CASTRGSYNEQFF. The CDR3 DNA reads TGTGCCAGTACCCGGGGCTCCTACAATGAGCAGTTCTTC.

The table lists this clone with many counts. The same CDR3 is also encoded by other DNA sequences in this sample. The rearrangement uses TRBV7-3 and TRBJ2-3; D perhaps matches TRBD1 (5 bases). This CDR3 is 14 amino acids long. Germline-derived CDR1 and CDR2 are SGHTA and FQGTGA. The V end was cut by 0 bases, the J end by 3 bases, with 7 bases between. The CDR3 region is CASSLTAGTDTQYF. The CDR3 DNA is TGTGCCAGCAGCTTAACGGCAGGGACAGATACGCAGTATTTT.

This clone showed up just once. The CDR3 DNA reads TGTGCCACCAGCAAAGGGACAGGGGGGGCCGAGCAGTACTTC. Amino acids: CATSKGTGGAEQYF. This chain uses TRBV15 with TRBJ2-7; 11 bases fit TRBD1. CDR3 size: 14 residues. J lost 6 bases, V lost 4 bases, and 5 bases had no gene match. The V gene's germline CDR1 is LNHNV and CDR2 YYDKDF (reference sequence). Complete variable domain (other parts from reference TRBV15 and TRBJ2-7): DAMVIQNPRYQVTQFGKPVTLSCSQTLNHNVMYWYQQKSSQAPKLLFHYYDKDFNNEADTPDNFQSRRPNTSFCFLDIRSPGLGDTAMYLCATSKGTGGAEQYFGPGTRLTVT.

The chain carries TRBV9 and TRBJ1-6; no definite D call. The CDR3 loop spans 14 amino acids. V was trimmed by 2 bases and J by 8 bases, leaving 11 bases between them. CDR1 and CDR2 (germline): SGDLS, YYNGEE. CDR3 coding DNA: TGTGCCAGCAGCGTGGGGAGGGAAGATTCACCCCTCCACTTT. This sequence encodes CASSVGREDSPLHF. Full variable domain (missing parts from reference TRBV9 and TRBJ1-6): DSGVTQTPKHLITATGQRVTLRCSPRSGDLSVYWYQQSLDQGLQFLIQYYNGEERAKGNILERFSAQQFPDLHSELNLSSLELGDSALYFCASSVGREDSPLHFGNGTRLTVT.

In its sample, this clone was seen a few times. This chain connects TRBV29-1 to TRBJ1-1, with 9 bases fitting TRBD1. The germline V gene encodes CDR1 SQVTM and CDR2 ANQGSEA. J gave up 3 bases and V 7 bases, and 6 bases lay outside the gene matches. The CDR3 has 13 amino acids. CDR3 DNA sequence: TGCAGCGATGGGACAGGGCTGTACACTGAAGCTTTCTTT. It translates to CSDGTGLYTEAFF.

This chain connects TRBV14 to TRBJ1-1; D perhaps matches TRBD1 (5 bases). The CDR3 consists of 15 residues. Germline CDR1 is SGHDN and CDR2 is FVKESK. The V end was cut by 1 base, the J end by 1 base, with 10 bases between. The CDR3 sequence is CASSQVQARNTEAFF. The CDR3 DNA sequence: TGTGCCAGCAGCCAAGTACAGGCACGGAACACTGAAGCTTTCTTT. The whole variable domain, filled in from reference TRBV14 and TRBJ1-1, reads EAGVTQFPSHSVIEKGQTVTLRCDPISGHDNLYWYRRVMGKEIKFLLHFVKESKQDESGMPNNRFLAERTGGTYSTLKVQPAELEDSGVYFCASSQVQARNTEAFFGQGTRLTVV.

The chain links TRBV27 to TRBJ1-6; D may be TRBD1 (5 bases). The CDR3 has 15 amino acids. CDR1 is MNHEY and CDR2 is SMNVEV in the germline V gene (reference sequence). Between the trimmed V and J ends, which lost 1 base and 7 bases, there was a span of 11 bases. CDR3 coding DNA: TGTGCCAGCAGTTTATTCAGGGTGGACAATTCACCCCTCCACTTT. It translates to CASSLFRVDNSPLHF.

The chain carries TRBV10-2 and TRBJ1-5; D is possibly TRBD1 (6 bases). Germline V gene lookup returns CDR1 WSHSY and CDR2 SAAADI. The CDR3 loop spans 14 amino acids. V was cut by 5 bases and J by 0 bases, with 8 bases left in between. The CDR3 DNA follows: TGCGCCAGCAGTCGGACAGCTAGCAATCAGCCCCAGCATTTT. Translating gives CASSRTASNQPQHF.

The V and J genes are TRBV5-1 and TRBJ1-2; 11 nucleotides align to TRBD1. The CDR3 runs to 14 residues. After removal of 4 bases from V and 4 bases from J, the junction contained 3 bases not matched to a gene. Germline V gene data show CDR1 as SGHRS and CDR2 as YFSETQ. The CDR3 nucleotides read TGCGCCAGCAGCCCCGGGACAGGGGGCTATGGCTACACCTTC. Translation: CASSPGTGGYGYTF. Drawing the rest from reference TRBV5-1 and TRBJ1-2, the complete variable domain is KAGVTQTPRYLIKTRGQQVTLSCSPISGHRSVSWYQQTPGQGLQFLFEYFSETQRNKGNFPGRFSGRQFSNSRSEMNVSTLELGDSALYLCASSPGTGGYGYTFGSGTRLTVV.

CDR3 sequence reads: CASSGRENTEAFF. As DNA, the CDR3 is TGTGCCAGCAGTGGGCGGGAGAACACTGAAGCTTTCTTT. The chain is built from TRBV6-4 and TRBJ1-1; no firm D call. Germline V CDR1 and CDR2: MRHNA, SNTAGT. The V gene lost 4 bases and the J gene lost 1 base, with 7 bases spanning the gap. The length of the CDR3 is 13 residues.

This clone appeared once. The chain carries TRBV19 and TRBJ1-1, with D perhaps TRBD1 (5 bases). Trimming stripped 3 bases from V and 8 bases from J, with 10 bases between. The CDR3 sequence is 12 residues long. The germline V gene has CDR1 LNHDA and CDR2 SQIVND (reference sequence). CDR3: CASSMGGTEAFF. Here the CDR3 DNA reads TGTGCCAGTAGTATGGGGGGGACCGAAGCTTTCTTT.

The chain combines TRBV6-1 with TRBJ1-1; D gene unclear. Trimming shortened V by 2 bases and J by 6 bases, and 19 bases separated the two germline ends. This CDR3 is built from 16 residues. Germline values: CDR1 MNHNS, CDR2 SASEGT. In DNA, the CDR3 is TGTGCCAGCAGTGAACCCCGGAAATGGAGGGTAGCTGAAGCTTTCTTT. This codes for CASSEPRKWRVAEAFF.

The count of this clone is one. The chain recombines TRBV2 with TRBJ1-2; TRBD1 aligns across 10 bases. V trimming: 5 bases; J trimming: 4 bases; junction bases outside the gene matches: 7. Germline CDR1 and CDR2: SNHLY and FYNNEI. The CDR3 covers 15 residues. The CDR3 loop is CASSNDRGLAYGYTF. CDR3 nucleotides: TGTGCCAGCAGTAATGACAGGGGGCTAGCCTATGGCTACACCTTC.